This T cell receptor beta chain was observed in a study of T cells after somatic rescue of genetic block. Assay used: immunoSEQ multiplex PCR; TCRdb lists only in-frame clones, some missing. Seen here are 10,000 to 15,000 clones, over 55% observed once, and the top ten hold roughly 12%. V lost 0 bases and J 3 bases, leaving 6 bases between the germline ends. This CDR3 has 14 residues. Germline CDR1 is SGHRS and CDR2 is YFSETQ. The V and J genes are TRBV5-1 and TRBJ2-2, with no clear D. This clonotype was obtained from a boy aged 5-17 years. Specimen: peripheral blood mononuclear cells (PBMCs). CDR3 sequence (DNA): TGCGCCAGCAGCTTGGCTCTTTACACCGGGGAGCTGTTTTTT. As protein: CASSLALYTGELFF.